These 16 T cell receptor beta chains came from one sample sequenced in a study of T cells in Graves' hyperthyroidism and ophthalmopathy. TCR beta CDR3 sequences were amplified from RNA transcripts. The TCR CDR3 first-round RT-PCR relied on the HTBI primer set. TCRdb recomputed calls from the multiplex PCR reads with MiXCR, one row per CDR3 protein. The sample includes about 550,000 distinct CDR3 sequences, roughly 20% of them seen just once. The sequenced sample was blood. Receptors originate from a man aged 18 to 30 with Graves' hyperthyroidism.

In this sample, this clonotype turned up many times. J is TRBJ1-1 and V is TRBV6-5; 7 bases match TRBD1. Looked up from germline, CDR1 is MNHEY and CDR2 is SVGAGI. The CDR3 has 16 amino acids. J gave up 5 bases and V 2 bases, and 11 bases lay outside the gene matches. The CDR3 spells CASSYGAGGVGTEAFF. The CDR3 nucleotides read TGTGCCAGCAGTTACGGGGCAGGGGGAGTTGGAACTGAAGCTTTCTTT.

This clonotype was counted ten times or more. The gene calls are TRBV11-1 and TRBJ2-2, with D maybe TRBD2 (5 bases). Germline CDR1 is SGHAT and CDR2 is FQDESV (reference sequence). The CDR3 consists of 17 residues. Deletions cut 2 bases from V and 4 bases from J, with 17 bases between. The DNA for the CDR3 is TGTGCCAGCAGCTTAATGGGGAGAAGGATGGGCACCGGGGAGCTGTTTTTT. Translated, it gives CASSLMGRRMGTGELFF.

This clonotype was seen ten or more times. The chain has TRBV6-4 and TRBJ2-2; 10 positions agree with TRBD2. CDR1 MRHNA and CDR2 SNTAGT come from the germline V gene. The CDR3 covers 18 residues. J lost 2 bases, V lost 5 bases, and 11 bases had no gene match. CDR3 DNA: TGTGCCAGCAGTCACCCCTGGACTAGCGGAAGTAACACCGGGGAGCTGTTTTTT. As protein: CASSHPWTSGSNTGELFF.

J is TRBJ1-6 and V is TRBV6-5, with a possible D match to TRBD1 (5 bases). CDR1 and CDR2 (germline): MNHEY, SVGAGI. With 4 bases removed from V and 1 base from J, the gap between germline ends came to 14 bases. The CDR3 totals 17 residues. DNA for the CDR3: TGTGCCAGCAGTTCTACCAGGGACGATTCCTATAATTCACCCCTCCACTTT. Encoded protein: CASSSTRDDSYNSPLHF.

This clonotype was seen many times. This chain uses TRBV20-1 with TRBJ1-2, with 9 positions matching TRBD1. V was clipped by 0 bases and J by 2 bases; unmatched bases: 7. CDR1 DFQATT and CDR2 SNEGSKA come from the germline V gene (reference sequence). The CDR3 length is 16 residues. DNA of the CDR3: TGCAGTGCTAGAGATCGACTGACAGGGGGAAACTATGGCTACACCTTC. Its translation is CSARDRLTGGNYGYTF.

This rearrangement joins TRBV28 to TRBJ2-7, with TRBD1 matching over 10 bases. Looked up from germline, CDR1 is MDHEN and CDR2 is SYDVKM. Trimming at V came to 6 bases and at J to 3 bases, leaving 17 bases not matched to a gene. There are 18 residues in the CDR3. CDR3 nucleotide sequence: TGTGCCAGCAGACCCCTACGGGACAGGGGATTCACAATCTACGAGCAGTACTTC. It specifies CASRPLRDRGFTIYEQYF.

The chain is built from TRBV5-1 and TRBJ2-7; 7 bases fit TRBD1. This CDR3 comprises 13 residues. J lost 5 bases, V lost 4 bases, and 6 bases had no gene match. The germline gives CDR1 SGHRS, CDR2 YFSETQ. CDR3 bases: TGCGCCAGCAGCCGAGGACAGGTCGACGAGCAGTACTTC. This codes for CASSRGQVDEQYF. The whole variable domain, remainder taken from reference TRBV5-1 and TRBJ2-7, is KAGVTQTPRYLIKTRGQQVTLSCSPISGHRSVSWYQQTPGQGLQFLFEYFSETQRNKGNFPGRFSGRQFSNSRSEMNVSTLELGDSALYLCASSRGQVDEQYFGPGTRLTVT.

The DNA of the CDR3 is TGTGCCAGCAGCCTGGACCAAGCTAATGAAAAACTGTTTTTT. Amino acid sequence: CASSLDQANEKLFF. The chain is built from TRBV28 and TRBJ1-4; D not certain. There are 14 residues in the CDR3. Germline V lookup: CDR1 MDHEN, CDR2 SYDVKM. Between the trimmed V and J ends, which lost 6 bases and 3 bases, there was a span of 11 bases.

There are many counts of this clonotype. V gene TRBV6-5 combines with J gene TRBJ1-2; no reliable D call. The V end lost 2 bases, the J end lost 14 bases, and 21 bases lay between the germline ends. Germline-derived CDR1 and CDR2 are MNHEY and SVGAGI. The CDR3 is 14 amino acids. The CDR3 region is CASSYPPRRTSETF. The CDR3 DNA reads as TGTGCCAGCAGTTACCCCCCGCGACGAACCTCTGAGACCTTC.

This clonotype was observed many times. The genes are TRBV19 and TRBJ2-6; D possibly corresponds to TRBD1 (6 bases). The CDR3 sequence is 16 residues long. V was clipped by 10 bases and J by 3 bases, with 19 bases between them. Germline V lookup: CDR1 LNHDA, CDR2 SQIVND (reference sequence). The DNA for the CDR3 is TGTGCCACCTCGCCGAACCGGGACAATGGGGCCAACGTCCTGACTTTC. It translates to CATSPNRDNGANVLTF.

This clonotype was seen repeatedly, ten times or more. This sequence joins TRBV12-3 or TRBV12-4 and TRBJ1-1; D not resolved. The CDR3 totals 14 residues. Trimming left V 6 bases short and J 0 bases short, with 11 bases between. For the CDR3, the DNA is TGTGCCAGCAGCCAACGCCTCATGAACACTGAAGCTTTCTTT. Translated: CASSQRLMNTEAFF.

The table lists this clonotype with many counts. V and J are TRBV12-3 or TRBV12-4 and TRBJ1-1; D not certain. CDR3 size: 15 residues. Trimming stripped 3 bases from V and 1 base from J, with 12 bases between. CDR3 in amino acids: CASSFLEPTNTEAFF. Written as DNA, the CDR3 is TGTGCCAGCAGTTTTCTCGAACCTACGAACACTGAAGCTTTCTTT.

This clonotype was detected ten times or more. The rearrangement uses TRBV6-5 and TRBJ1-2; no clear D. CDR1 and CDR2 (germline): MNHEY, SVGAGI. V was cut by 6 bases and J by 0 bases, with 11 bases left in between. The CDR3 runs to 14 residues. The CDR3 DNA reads TGTGCCAGCAGATCGGAGGAGACTAACTATGGCTACACCTTC. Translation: CASRSEETNYGYTF.

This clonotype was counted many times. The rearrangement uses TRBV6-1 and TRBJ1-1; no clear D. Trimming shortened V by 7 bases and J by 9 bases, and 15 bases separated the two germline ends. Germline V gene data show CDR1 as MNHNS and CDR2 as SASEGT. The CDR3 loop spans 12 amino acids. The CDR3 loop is CASKMTDTQAFF. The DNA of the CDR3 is TGTGCCAGCAAAATGACGGATACCCAAGCTTTCTTT.

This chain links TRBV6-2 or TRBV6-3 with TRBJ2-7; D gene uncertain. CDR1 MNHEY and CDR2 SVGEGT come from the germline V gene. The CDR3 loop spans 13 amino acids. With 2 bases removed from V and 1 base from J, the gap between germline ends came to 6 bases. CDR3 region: CASSYKGSYEQYF. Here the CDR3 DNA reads TGTGCCAGCAGTTACAAGGGTTCCTACGAGCAGTACTTC.

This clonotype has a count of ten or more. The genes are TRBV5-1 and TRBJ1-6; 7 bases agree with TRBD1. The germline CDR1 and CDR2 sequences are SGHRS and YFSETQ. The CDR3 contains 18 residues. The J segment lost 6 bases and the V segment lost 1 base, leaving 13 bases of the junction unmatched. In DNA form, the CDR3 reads TGCGCCAGCAGCTTGCTTCCGGGACAGCCTGGAGGTAATTCACCCCTCCACTTT. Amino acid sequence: CASSLLPGQPGGNSPLHF.